This TCR beta chain was identified in a study of blood T cell repertoires in COVID-19. Source study methods: Reference gene primer amplification yielded estimated nucleated cell counts. Profiled with immunoSEQ multiplex PCR; TCRdb holds only in-frame clones, not every one. For V, J and clone size, that table is used; D and trimming come from the DNA. The table has 160,000 or so clones, roughly 80% seen once. Participants were aged roughly 18 to 95 years, lived in about two dozen US areas, and enrolled virtually. Germline V gene lookup returns CDR1 SGHRS and CDR2 YFSETQ. V lost 4 bases to trimming and J lost 6 bases; unmatched junction nucleotides: 11. This CDR3 contains 16 residues.

This TCR derives from a woman aged 60 to 75 who had recovered from COVID-19. V gene TRBV5-1 combines with J gene TRBJ2-1, with TRBD1 matching 9 bases. Input material: PBMCs or T cells enriched from blood (not recorded which). The CDR3 nucleotides are TGCGCCAGCAGCCTGCTTAGCCCGGGACAGGGCAATGAGCAGTTCTTC. Translation gives CASSLLSPGQGNEQFF. Drawing the rest from reference TRBV5-1 and TRBJ2-1, the complete variable domain is KAGVTQTPRYLIKTRGQQVTLSCSPISGHRSVSWYQQTPGQGLQFLFEYFSETQRNKGNFPGRFSGRQFSNSRSEMNVSTLELGDSALYLCASSLLSPGQGNEQFFGPGTRLTVL.